Shown below are 25 T cell receptor beta chains from a single sample sequenced in a study of identical twins. TCRdb processed the 5' RACE reads anew with MiXCR; each CDR3 protein has one entry. Of approximately 700,000 distinct CDR3 sequences detected, 18% appear once; the ten largest clones hold approximately 14%. The same specimen was also included in a second study, on T cells expressing NK-cell markers.

The specimen sequenced was PBMCs. The source of these receptors is a woman aged 18-35 years in good health.

This clonotype was picked up one time. This chain joins TRBV9 and TRBJ2-3; D call uncertain. Trimming left V 5 bases short and J 4 bases short, with 14 bases between. Germline-derived CDR1 and CDR2 are SGDLS and YYNGEE. The CDR3 length is 14 residues. CDR3 protein: CASRKSSVADTQYF. The CDR3 DNA sequence: TGTGCCAGCAGAAAAAGTAGTGTCGCAGATACGCAGTATTTT.

There are a few counts of this clonotype. V usage is TRBV19 and J usage is TRBJ1-1; weak D call: TRBD1 (5 bases). CDR1 is LNHDA and CDR2 is SQIVND in the germline V gene (reference sequence). This CDR3 spans 18 amino acids. Deletions cut 11 bases from V and 2 bases from J, with 30 bases between. The CDR3 is CASKTAGRGVVLNTEAFF. DNA of the CDR3: TGTGCCTCCAAGACGGCAGGTAGGGGTGTGGTTCTAAACACTGAAGCTTTCTTT. The full variable domain, rest sourced from reference TRBV19 and TRBJ1-1, is DGGITQSPKYLFRKEGQNVTLSCEQNLNHDAMYWYRQDPGQGLRLIYYSQIVNDFQKGDIAEGYSVSREKKESFPLTVTSAQKNPTAFYLCASKTAGRGVVLNTEAFFGQGTRLTVV.

The V call is TRBV5-1, the J call TRBJ1-2; 10 nucleotides agree with TRBD1. Germline values: CDR1 SGHRS, CDR2 YFSETQ. CDR3 length equals 14 residues. V lost 3 bases to trimming and J lost 6 bases; unmatched junction nucleotides: 5. CDR3 in amino acids: CASSSAGTGDGYTF. As DNA, the CDR3 is TGCGCCAGCAGCTCGGCCGGGACAGGGGATGGCTACACCTTC.

The chain combines TRBV12-3 or TRBV12-4 with TRBJ2-5; D not certain. V lost 7 bases to trimming and J lost 5 bases, with 14 bases between them. This CDR3 is 13 amino acids long. CDR3 in DNA: TGTGCCAGCACCCCACGGCTACGGGAGACCCAGTACTTC. This translates into CASTPRLRETQYF.

CDR3 sequence reads: CASSSIQGTGELFF. CDR3 bases: TGTGCCAGCAGCTCAATACAGGGCACCGGGGAGCTGTTTTTT. The genes are TRBV7-3 and TRBJ2-2, with a tentative D call TRBD1 (6 bases). The CDR3 length is 14 residues. Trimming cost V 4 bases and J 4 bases, with 10 bases left between them. CDR1 is SGHTA, CDR2 FQGTGA, per germline.

The chain links TRBV20-1 to TRBJ1-2, with D unresolved. The CDR3 covers 14 residues. V dropped 0 bases and J dropped 2 bases, with 10 bases sitting between them. The germline CDR1 and CDR2 sequences are DFQATT and SNEGSKA (reference sequence). Written as DNA, the CDR3 is TGCAGTGCTAGAGACGGGAGGTTCAACTATGGCTACACCTTC. Protein product: CSARDGRFNYGYTF.

V gene TRBV5-4 combines with J gene TRBJ2-3; 12 bases agree with TRBD1. CDR1 is SGHNT and CDR2 is YYREEE in the germline V gene (reference sequence). There are 16 residues in the CDR3. Germline trimming cut 3 bases from V and 3 bases from J; bases unmatched to any gene: 5. DNA of the CDR3: TGTGCCAGCAGCTCCCTGGGACAGGGGGCGACAGATACGCAGTATTTT. Translated, it gives CASSSLGQGATDTQYF.

This clonotype is a singleton in its sample. The gene calls are TRBV20-1 and TRBJ1-6; perhaps TRBD1 as D (6 bases). CDR1 DFQATT and CDR2 SNEGSKA come from the germline V gene (reference sequence). V was shortened by 5 bases and J by 7 bases, with 18 bases between the two germline ends. The CDR3 runs to 15 residues. The CDR3 DNA reads as TGCAGTGCTGTACCGACAGGAACCCAAAATTCACCCCTCCACTTT. It encodes CSAVPTGTQNSPLHF.

This clonotype has just a few counts. The chain has TRBV5-1 and TRBJ2-5, with 9 nucleotides matching TRBD2. V trimming: 4 bases; J trimming: 3 bases; junction bases outside the gene matches: 7. Germline CDR1 and CDR2: SGHRS and YFSETQ. The CDR3 has 15 residues. The CDR3 protein is CASSPLAGDEETQYF. As DNA, the CDR3 is TGCGCCAGCAGCCCCTTAGCGGGGGACGAAGAGACCCAGTACTTC.

This clonotype occurred a few times. The J gene is TRBJ2-2, the V gene TRBV7-9; possible D gene TRBD1, 5 bases. The length of the CDR3 is 15 residues. Germline values: CDR1 SEHNR, CDR2 FQNEAQ (reference sequence). Trimming stripped 5 bases from V and 5 bases from J, with 15 bases between. This chain's CDR3 is CASSPVGLWTGELFF. The CDR3 coding sequence is TGTGCCAGCAGCCCGGTGGGGCTTTGGACCGGGGAGCTGTTTTTT.

The table lists this clonotype with a count of one. The gene calls are TRBV29-1 and TRBJ2-1, with D perhaps TRBD1 (5 bases). The V end lost 8 bases, the J end lost 5 bases, and 19 bases lay between the germline ends. CDR3 size: 14 residues. Per the germline V gene, CDR1 is SQVTM and CDR2 is ANQGSEA. The CDR3 sequence: CSSVGENLNNEQFF. The CDR3 DNA sequence: TGCAGCTCTGTAGGGGAAAATTTAAACAATGAGCAGTTCTTC.

In its sample, this clonotype was seen a few times. J is TRBJ2-3 and V is TRBV10-3, with 7 bases lining up with TRBD2. J lost 5 bases, V lost 3 bases, and 14 bases had no gene match. This CDR3 contains 17 residues. The germline V gene encodes CDR1 ENHRY and CDR2 SYGVKD. DNA for the CDR3: TGTGCCATCAGTGATAGTGGCGGGAGACAACTGGGAGATACGCAGTATTTT. Its translation is CAISDSGGRQLGDTQYF.

This clonotype was picked up many times. V usage is TRBV7-9 and J usage is TRBJ2-1; tentatively, D is TRBD2 (5 bases). Germline CDR1 is SEHNR and CDR2 is FQNEAQ (reference sequence). V was clipped by 5 bases and J by 7 bases, with 6 bases between them. This CDR3 is built from 11 residues. CDR3 in amino acids: CASSRDNEQFF. The CDR3 DNA sequence: TGTGCCAGCAGCCGGGATAATGAGCAGTTCTTC.

This clonotype was counted a few times. This sequence joins TRBV5-1 and TRBJ2-3; D unresolved. The germline V gene has CDR1 SGHRS and CDR2 YFSETQ. The length of the CDR3 is 15 residues. Trimming removed 4 bases from V and 3 bases from J, with 15 bases in between. CDR3 sequence reads: CASSEDTRKTDTQYF. The CDR3 region has the DNA TGCGCCAGCAGCGAGGATACGCGAAAAACAGATACGCAGTATTTT. The whole variable domain, filled in from reference TRBV5-1 and TRBJ2-3, reads KAGVTQTPRYLIKTRGQQVTLSCSPISGHRSVSWYQQTPGQGLQFLFEYFSETQRNKGNFPGRFSGRQFSNSRSEMNVSTLELGDSALYLCASSEDTRKTDTQYFGPGTRLTVL.

The V call is TRBV20-1, the J call TRBJ2-3; unclear D gene. CDR1 is DFQATT and CDR2 is SNEGSKA in the germline V gene (reference sequence). The CDR3 totals 14 residues. V dropped 6 bases and J dropped 2 bases, with 15 bases sitting between them. CDR3 in amino acids: CSASLGLVTDTQYF. The CDR3, as DNA: TGCAGTGCATCCCTGGGATTGGTCACAGATACGCAGTATTTT.

This clonotype was detected only a few times. This rearrangement joins TRBV3-1 to TRBJ2-7, with TRBD2 matching over 8 bases. CDR3 length: 15 amino acids. Looked up from germline, CDR1 is LGHDT and CDR2 is YNNKEL (reference sequence). V lost 1 base and J lost 4; bases outside the gene matches: 6. CDR3 in DNA: TGTGCCAGCAGCCAAGGAACAGCGGGAGCTTACGAGCAGTACTTC. Its translation is CASSQGTAGAYEQYF.

This clonotype turned up a few times. V usage is TRBV12-3 or TRBV12-4 and J usage is TRBJ2-3; D possibly corresponds to TRBD2 (6 bases). V dropped 5 bases and J dropped 0 bases, with 12 bases sitting between them. There are 15 residues in the CDR3. CDR3 nucleotides: TGTGCCAGCAGTGCCGGGACTGCTAGCACAGATACGCAGTATTTT. This translates into CASSAGTASTDTQYF.

This clonotype has a handful of counts. The J gene is TRBJ1-1, the V gene TRBV7-9, with 9 bases that match TRBD1. CDR1 and CDR2 (germline): SEHNR, FQNEAQ (reference sequence). This CDR3 has 15 amino acids. J lost 4 bases, V lost 4 bases, and 7 bases had no gene match. CDR3 bases: TGTGCCAGCAGCTGGACAGGGGTTGAGGGCACTGAAGCTTTCTTT. Encoded protein: CASSWTGVEGTEAFF.

The chain combines TRBV3-1 with TRBJ2-2; D remains ambiguous. Trimming cost V 4 bases and J 3 bases, with 9 bases left between them. CDR3 length equals 14 residues. Germline assignment: CDR1 LGHDT and CDR2 YNNKEL (reference sequence). The CDR3 here is CASSPRAYTGELFF. The CDR3 DNA reads TGTGCCAGCAGCCCACGTGCCTACACCGGGGAGCTGTTTTTT.

This clonotype was observed once. This chain connects TRBV29-1 to TRBJ1-1; D is ambiguous. CDR1 is SQVTM, CDR2 ANQGSEA, per germline. Trimming stripped 1 base from V and 1 base from J, with 7 bases between. The CDR3 totals 13 residues. Here the CDR3 reads CSVEAQANTEAFF. CDR3 nucleotides: TGCAGCGTTGAAGCGCAGGCGAACACTGAAGCTTTCTTT.

This chain joins TRBV12-3 or TRBV12-4 and TRBJ2-1, with 12 bases lining up with TRBD2. The CDR3 loop spans 16 amino acids. After removal of 5 bases from V and 4 bases from J, the junction contained 6 bases not matched to a gene. DNA for the CDR3: TGTGCCAGCAGTCCCTGGACTAGCGGGGAGTACAATGAGCAGTTCTTC. Translated, it gives CASSPWTSGEYNEQFF.

The V and J genes are TRBV11-2 and TRBJ1-3; the D is unclear. Germline V gene data show CDR1 as SGHAT and CDR2 as FQNNGV. Deletions cut 2 bases from V and 2 bases from J, with 7 bases between. The CDR3 consists of 14 residues. This CDR3 reads CASSLSAPGNTIYF. In nucleotides, the CDR3 is TGTGCCAGCAGCTTATCGGCTCCTGGAAACACCATATATTTT.

The chain uses TRBV27 and TRBJ2-7, with D perhaps TRBD1 (6 bases). Germline V gene data show CDR1 as MNHEY and CDR2 as SMNVEV (reference sequence). CDR3 size: 16 residues. V lost 0 bases and J 4 bases, leaving 16 bases between the germline ends. The CDR3 reads CASSLSRGQSRYEQYF. For the CDR3, the DNA is TGTGCCAGCAGTTTATCGAGGGGACAATCGAGATACGAGCAGTACTTC.

The chain carries TRBV9 and TRBJ2-7; tentative D call: TRBD2 (6 bases). The CDR3 loop spans 15 amino acids. V shed 4 bases and J shed 7 bases, with 21 bases lying between them. Germline CDR1 SGDLS, CDR2 YYNGEE. Here the CDR3 reads CASSPRSGVGLEQYF. CDR3 sequence (DNA): TGTGCCAGCAGCCCCAGGTCGGGAGTGGGACTTGAGCAGTACTTC.

This clonotype was seen more than once but under ten times. As DNA, the CDR3 is TGCGCCAGCGCGACTAGCGGGGGGGCCAACGGGGAGCTGTTTTTT. It encodes CASATSGGANGELFF. V usage is TRBV5-1 and J usage is TRBJ2-2, with 14 positions matching TRBD2. V was pared by 7 bases and J by 7 bases, with 6 bases of the junction left unmatched. Germline loops: CDR1 SGHRS, CDR2 YFSETQ. The CDR3 spans 15 residues.